One T cell receptor beta chain is described in this entry. The sample originates from a study of T cell changes during pregnancy in multiple sclerosis. Libraries were prepared by immunoSEQ multiplex PCR; TCRdb keeps only in-frame clonotypes and omits some of them. Of 40,000 or so clones in the sample, more than 75% are singletons; the top ten hold under 7.5%. The clonotype was recovered from a female donor with multiple sclerosis, enrolled in a pregnancy study. This specimen consisted of CD8+ T cells from peripheral blood mononuclear cells, obtained in the third trimester of pregnancy.

The CDR3 DNA sequence: TGCGCCAGCAGGGGAGGACTGACCTCTGGAAACACCATATATTTT. Amino acid sequence: CASRGGLTSGNTIYF. The rearrangement links TRBV4-1 to TRBJ1-3; unclear D gene. CDR3 length equals 15 residues. The V and J ends lost 6 bases and 0 bases respectively, with 12 bases between them. Germline-derived CDR1 and CDR2 are MGHRA and YSYEKL.